One sample yielded the 14 T cell receptor beta chains listed below, sequenced in a study of response to subunit inactivated influenza vaccine. TCRdb passed the RT-PCR reads through MiXCR, listing each CDR3 protein once. The profile covers around 530,000 distinct CDR3 sequences, with 12% appearing a single time and roughly 10% taken by the ten largest. The sample consisted of PBMCs from blood, taken on the day of vaccination. These receptors came from a man aged 45-65 years who received an inactivated influenza vaccine.

The chain recombines TRBV7-2 with TRBJ2-5; TRBD1 matches at 8 bases. CDR1 SGHTA and CDR2 FQGNSA come from the germline V gene. The CDR3 covers 15 residues. The V and J ends lost 1 base and 4 bases, in that order; junction bases with no gene match: 5. The CDR3 loop reads CASSLVGQGRETQYF. For the CDR3, the DNA is TGTGCCAGCAGCTTAGTTGGACAGGGCCGAGAGACCCAGTACTTC.

This clonotype has ten or more counts. In nucleotides, the CDR3 is TGTGCCAGCAGTTTCCAGGTGACAGATACGCAGTATTTT. Protein: CASSFQVTDTQYF. The chain uses TRBV27 and TRBJ2-3; no definite D call. The CDR3 sequence is 13 residues long. V gave up 3 bases and J gave up 3 bases, with 7 bases separating them. Germline assignment: CDR1 MNHEY and CDR2 SMNVEV (reference sequence).

This clonotype was counted only a few times. J is TRBJ2-2 and V is TRBV28; the D is unclear. The CDR3 loop spans 12 amino acids. Germline V lookup: CDR1 MDHEN, CDR2 SYDVKM. Trimming stripped 2 bases from V and 7 bases from J, with 5 bases between. DNA for the CDR3: TGTGCCAGCAGTTTACCTCACGGGGAGCTGTTTTTT. It yields the protein CASSLPHGELFF.

This clonotype showed up just a few times. This rearrangement joins TRBV3-1 to TRBJ2-3, with D perhaps matching TRBD1 or TRBD2 (5 bases each). The CDR3 length is 16 residues. Germline V lookup: CDR1 LGHDT, CDR2 YNNKEL (reference sequence). Trimming cost V 3 bases and J 6 bases, with 19 bases left between them. CDR3 DNA sequence: TGTGCCAGCAGCCAGACTCGCATTCGGGGCGTGGATACGCAGTATTTT. Translated, it gives CASSQTRIRGVDTQYF.

This clonotype has a handful of counts. The gene calls are TRBV5-6 and TRBJ2-5; maybe TRBD2 (6 bases). The CDR3 has 15 amino acids. Trimming took 4 bases from V and 5 from J, leaving 18 bases between them. The V gene's germline CDR1 is SGHDT and CDR2 YYEEEE. The CDR3 spells CASSRTRDSGETQYF. CDR3 coding DNA: TGTGCCAGCAGCCGCACTCGGGACTCCGGGGAGACCCAGTACTTC. The full variable domain, with the rest looked up from reference TRBV5-6 and TRBJ2-5, is DAGVTQSPTHLIKTRGQQVTLRCSPKSGHDTVSWYQQALGQGPQFIFQYYEEEERQRGNFPDRFSGHQFPNYSSELNVNALLLGDSALYLCASSRTRDSGETQYFGPGTRLLVL.

This clonotype has just a few counts. V gene TRBV7-9 combines with J gene TRBJ2-5; 9 bases align to TRBD1. The CDR3 runs 17 residues. Germline CDR1 is SEHNR and CDR2 is FQNEAQ (reference sequence). V gave up 5 bases and J gave up 0 bases; unmatched junction bases: 10. This chain's CDR3 is CASSGRDRATDQETQYF. The CDR3 DNA follows: TGTGCCAGCAGCGGCCGGGACAGGGCCACTGACCAAGAGACCCAGTACTTC.

This chain uses TRBV4-1 with TRBJ2-6, with 10 bases identical to TRBD1. This CDR3 contains 16 residues. Germline trimming cut 0 bases from V and 9 bases from J; bases unmatched to any gene: 5. The germline gives CDR1 MGHRA, CDR2 YSYEKL. CDR3 nucleotide sequence: TGCGCCAGCAGCCAAGAGACAGGGGGCCTCCACAACGTCCTGACTTTC. Amino acids: CASSQETGGLHNVLTF.

The rearrangement uses TRBV7-9 and TRBJ2-3; 8 nucleotides line up with TRBD2. CDR3 size: 14 residues. The junction had 5 bases not matched to a gene; V was cut back by 5 bases and J by 4 bases. Looked up from germline, CDR1 is SEHNR and CDR2 is FQNEAQ (reference sequence). CDR3 DNA sequence: TGTGCCAGCAGCGTTAGCGGGGTGTCAGATACGCAGTATTTT. This sequence encodes CASSVSGVSDTQYF.

This clonotype appeared a few times. The chain has TRBV5-1 and TRBJ1-4, with D possibly TRBD1 on 5 matching bases. V lost 4 bases and J 8 bases, leaving 12 bases between the germline ends. The V gene's germline CDR1 is SGHRS and CDR2 YFSETQ. CDR3 length equals 13 residues. CDR3 region: CASSLVGGEKLFF. The CDR3 nucleotides are TGCGCCAGCAGCCTGGTTGGGGGGGAAAAACTGTTTTTT.

This clonotype was picked up a small number of times. The V call is TRBV20-1, the J call TRBJ2-7, with D perhaps TRBD1 or TRBD2 (7 bases each). The ends were cut back, 4 bases at V and 9 bases at J, with 13 bases in the middle. This CDR3 has 11 residues. From germline, CDR1 is DFQATT and CDR2 SNEGSKA (reference sequence). The CDR3 is CSANPGGVQYF. The DNA of the CDR3 is TGCAGTGCTAATCCAGGGGGGGTGCAGTACTTC.

This clonotype showed up many times. The chain is built from TRBV10-3 and TRBJ2-1, with 9 bases aligning to TRBD1. This CDR3 comprises 15 residues. In germline, CDR1 is ENHRY, CDR2 SYGVKD. Trimming took 4 bases from V and 4 from J; bases not matched to a gene: 5. CDR3 nucleotide sequence: TGTGCCATCAGTGCGTTGGGACAGGGTTACAATGAGCAGTTCTTC. It translates to CAISALGQGYNEQFF.

This clonotype was counted ten times or more. J is TRBJ1-5 and V is TRBV7-9; D is unclear. Trimming cost V 3 bases and J 5 bases, with 5 bases left between them. CDR3 size: 12 residues. CDR1 SEHNR and CDR2 FQNEAQ come from the germline V gene (reference sequence). CDR3 coding DNA: TGTGCCAGCAGCTTCCTCGATCAGCCCCAGCATTTT. This gives the protein CASSFLDQPQHF.

This clonotype was picked up a small number of times. This chain connects TRBV6-1 to TRBJ1-1, with a tentative D call TRBD1 (5 bases). V lost 1 base, J lost 0 bases, and 9 bases lay in between. The CDR3 is 15 amino acids. The germline CDR1 and CDR2 sequences are MNHNS and SASEGT. The CDR3 DNA reads TGTGCCAGCAGTGAAGGACAGTATATGAACACTGAAGCTTTCTTT. Translation: CASSEGQYMNTEAFF.

This clonotype was counted between two and nine times. V and J are TRBV4-2 and TRBJ1-4, with D possibly being TRBD1 (6 bases). There are 14 residues in the CDR3. CDR1 is LGHNA, CDR2 YNFKEQ, per germline. The V end lost 5 bases, the J end lost 5 bases, and 12 bases lay between the germline ends. CDR3 bases: TGTGCCAGCAGCGCCCAGGGGACCAATGAAAAACTGTTTTTT. This codes for CASSAQGTNEKLFF.